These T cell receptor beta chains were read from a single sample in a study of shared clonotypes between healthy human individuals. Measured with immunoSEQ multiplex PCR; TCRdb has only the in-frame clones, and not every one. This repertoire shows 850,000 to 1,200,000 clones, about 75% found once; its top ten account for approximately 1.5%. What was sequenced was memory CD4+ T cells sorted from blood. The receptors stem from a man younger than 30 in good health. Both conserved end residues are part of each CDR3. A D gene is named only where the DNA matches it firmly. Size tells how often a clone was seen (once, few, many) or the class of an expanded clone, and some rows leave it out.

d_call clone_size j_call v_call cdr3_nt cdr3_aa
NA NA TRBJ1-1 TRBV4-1 TGCGCCAGCAGCCAAGATCGATCCCTCAGTATGAACACTGAAGCTTTCTTT CASSQDRSLSMNTEAFF
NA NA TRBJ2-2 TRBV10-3 TGTGCCATCACCTCAGGGACATTCTTGAACACCGGGGAGCTGTTTTTT CAITSGTFLNTGELFF
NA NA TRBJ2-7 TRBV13 TGTGCCAGCAGCAAAGTTGGAGGGGCCGCCGAGCAGTACTTC CASSKVGGAAEQYF
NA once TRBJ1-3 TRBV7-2 TGTGCCAGCAGCTTGGACAGCCGCTCCTCTGGAAACACCATATATTTT CASSLDSRSSGNTIYF
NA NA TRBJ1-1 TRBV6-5 TGTGCCAGCAGTCTCGACAGCAACACTGAAGCTTTCTTT CASSLDSNTEAFF
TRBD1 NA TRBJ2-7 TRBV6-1 TGTGCCAGCAGGACAGGGGGAATCGAGCAGTACTTC CASRTGGIEQYF
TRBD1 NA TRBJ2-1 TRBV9 TGTGCCAGCAGCGTAAGGACAGGGGGGCATGAGCAGTTCTTC CASSVRTGGHEQFF
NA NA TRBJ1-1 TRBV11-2 TGTGCCAGCAGCTTCGGCGTGTGGGGTGAGAACACTGAAGCTTTCTTT CASSFGVWGENTEAFF
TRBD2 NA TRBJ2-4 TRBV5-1 TGCGCCAGCAGCCCGGGCGGGGGAGGGGACATTCAGTACTTC CASSPGGGGDIQYF
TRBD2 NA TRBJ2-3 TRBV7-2 TGTGCCAGCAGCTTAGGGGGCGGGGGGAGCACAGATACGCAGTATTTT CASSLGGGGSTDTQYF
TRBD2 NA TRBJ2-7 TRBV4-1 TGCGCCAGCAGCCACGTGGGACTAGCGGGGGGGCGCGAGCAGTACTTC CASSHVGLAGGREQYF
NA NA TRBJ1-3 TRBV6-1 TGTGCCAGCAGCCGGGACTCCAACTCTGGAAACACCATATATTTT CASSRDSNSGNTIYF
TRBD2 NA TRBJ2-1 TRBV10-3 TGTGCCACCGGGAGGCTCTACAATGAGCAGTTCTTC CATGRLYNEQFF
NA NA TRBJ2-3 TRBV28 TGTGCCAGCAGTTTAGCCCGTTTCACAGATACGCAGTATTTT CASSLARFTDTQYF
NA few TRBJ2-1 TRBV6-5 TGTGCCAGCACCTTGGGCCTAAAAGAGTACAATGAGCAGTTCTTC CASTLGLKEYNEQFF
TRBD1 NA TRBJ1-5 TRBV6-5 TGTGCCAGCAGGGGACAGGTCAGTCAGCCCCAGCATTTT CASRGQVSQPQHF
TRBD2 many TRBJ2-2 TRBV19 TGTGCCAGTAGTGGGACTAGGAACACCGGGGAGCTGTTTTTT CASSGTRNTGELFF
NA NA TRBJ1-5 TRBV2 TGTGCCAGCAGAAACGGTCAGACCAGTTATAGCAATCAGCCCCAGCATTTT CASRNGQTSYSNQPQHF